The entry that follows covers one T cell receptor beta chain sequence. The entry originates in a study of T-cell memory formation after mild COVID-19. Germline V gene data show CDR1 as SGHTA and CDR2 as FQGTGA. V was clipped by 3 bases and J by 2 bases, with 7 bases between them. CDR3 length equals 14 residues. MiXCR, applied by TCRdb to the 5' RACE reads, yields one record per CDR3 protein. The sample consists of under 50,000 distinct CDR3 sequences, 7.5% to 10% of them appearing once. The gene calls are TRBV7-3 and TRBJ2-2; D is unresolved. Specimen: PBMCs or a T cell subset sorted from them (not recorded which). The clonotype originates from an adult woman who had mild COVID-19 (a few samples of this study predate the infection). Cell type and time point are not known. CDR3 region: CASSFQPNTGELFF. The CDR3 DNA follows: TGTGCCAGCAGCTTTCAGCCAAACACCGGGGAGCTGTTTTTT.